This T cell receptor beta chain comes out of a study of blood T cell repertoires in COVID-19 (dated by TCRdb to about 2020). Describing the broader study: Collaborator samples came from the United States, Italy and Spain and covered acute and convalescent phases of COVID-19. The material from the prospective study consisted of cDNA or gDNA derived from T cells, B-cell-depleted T cells, or PBMCs. Deeply sampled blood TCRbeta repertoires from subjects exposed to, actively infected with, or recovered from COVID-19 were included in the dataset. The repertoires were released in a freely available public database intended as a resource for research on the immune response to SARS-CoV-2. The samples were drawn from the first 160 participants of the ongoing ImmuneRACE study and from 1,254 subjects provided by 6 global collaborators. Nearly every sample came with metadata listing a de-identified subject ID, COVID-19 status, age in years and sex. Where HLA class I and class II types were available, the types were taken from metadata supplied by the sample provider, not from assay-based typing. Findings and caveats that apply to the study as a whole: Clinical and demographic metadata were provided uncurated, with the amount varying by source and participant.

Notes on this clone: It has no known antigen specificity. Base qualities are not at hand, and no much larger clone is one base apart.

V was cut back by 8 bases and J by 3 bases, leaving a gap of 13 bases between them. Looking up the germline V gene yields CDR1 MGHDK and CDR2 SYGVNS. The CDR3 runs 13 amino acids, cysteine and phenylalanine included. Only the CDR3 part of the read is kept: 39 bases, read in frame from the first base. TCRbeta CDR3 regions were amplified from genomic DNA by means of the immunoSEQ Assay, a bias-controlled multiplex PCR. Concerning the study's data processing: Nucleated cell counts per sample were estimated from amplification of reference gene primers within the assay. To quantify the absolute abundance of each unique TCRbeta CDR3 rearrangement, sequence reads were collapsed and filtered. For each sample, productive Simpson clonality was calculated as the square root of Simpson's diversity index over productive rearrangements. As stored in TCRdb, this immuneACCESS dataset retains in-frame rearrangements with V and J assigned. A fraction of the clones does not appear; measured against another copy, unresolved V genes explain less than half of the discrepancy, and the remainder lacks a known reason. For V, J and clone size, that table is used; D and trimming come from the DNA. The sample data list roughly 220,000 clones, and 80% to 90% of these were observed just once. The ten biggest clones cover over 2% of the sample.

Another Seattle source contributed samples from volunteer blood donors who had recovered from COVID-19. Collaborating institutions collected whole blood in K2EDTA tubes following their own protocols. Collaborator samples were shipped for TCRbeta analysis as frozen whole blood, isolated PBMCs, or DNA extracted from either sample type. Sequenced: peripheral blood. The sequence was obtained from a man under 40 who had recovered from COVID-19. The V and J segments used are TRBV25-1 and TRBJ1-1; TRBD1 is a possible D gene, resting on 6 matching bases. At the DNA level, the sequence is TGTGCCAGCGGTAGACAGGAGGACACTGAAGCTTTCTTT. Translated, it reads CASGRQEDTEAFF.